The rows below give T cell receptor beta chains drawn from one sample of a study of T cell responses to AZD1222 COVID-19 vaccine. Clones were read by immunoSEQ multiplex PCR, and TCRdb kept only the in-frame ones, dropping some. The sample gives 95,000 to 150,000 clones, 92% of which show up once; 13% to 15% is in the top ten. Sample: peripheral blood, taken on day 0 of AZD1222 vaccination. The receptors were sampled from an adult in good health. The CDR3 runs from the conserved cysteine through the conserved F or W. D genes are given only for firm matches. Rows give clone size only sometimes, using once, few, many, or a class for an expanded clone.

D gene | clone size | J gene | V gene | CDR3 protein | CDR3 DNA
TRBD1 | NA | TRBJ2-2 | TRBV20-1 | CSASSPGGTGELFF | TGCAGTGCTAGTTCGCCAGGGGGCACCGGGGAGCTGTTTTTT
TRBD2 | NA | TRBJ2-3 | TRBV27 | CASSPSTSGWATDTQYF | TGTGCCAGCAGTCCGAGCACTAGCGGCTGGGCCACGGATACGCAGTATTTT
TRBD1 | NA | TRBJ1-6 | TRBV7-9 | CASSLRDSYNSPLHF | TGTGCCAGCAGCCTCCGGGACAGTTATAATTCACCCCTCCACTTT
NA | NA | TRBJ1-1 | TRBV2 | CASSVGLNTEAFF | TGTGCCAGCAGTGTAGGCTTGAACACTGAAGCTTTCTTT
NA | NA | TRBJ1-2 | TRBV28 | CASSSTGSLSGYTF | TGTGCCAGCAGTTCAACAGGGTCCCTCTCTGGCTACACCTTC
TRBD1 | NA | TRBJ1-5 | TRBV7-9 | CASSLEGQQPQHF | TGTGCCAGCAGCTTAGAGGGACAGCAGCCCCAGCATTTT
NA | once | TRBJ2-4 | TRBV6-5 | CASRGGKNIQYF | TGTGCCAGCAGGGGGGGCAAAAACATTCAGTACTTC
NA | NA | TRBJ2-1 | TRBV11-2 | CASSSNRLRNEQFF | TGTGCCAGCAGCTCAAACCGCCTTAGGAATGAGCAGTTCTTC
TRBD2 | NA | TRBJ2-7 | TRBV5-6 | CASRITSGGPYEQYF | TGTGCCAGCAGAATAACTAGCGGGGGCCCCTACGAGCAGTACTTC
TRBD2 | NA | TRBJ2-3 | TRBV11-2 | CASRLAGVTDTQYF | TGTGCCAGCAGACTAGCGGGCGTCACAGATACGCAGTATTTT
TRBD2 | NA | TRBJ2-5 | TRBV9 | CASSALPLAGVETQYF | TGTGCCAGCAGCGCTCTCCCCCTAGCGGGGGTGGAGACCCAGTACTTC
TRBD2 | NA | TRBJ2-4 | TRBV7-9 | CASSLGRLEGTSGGNIQYF | TGTGCCAGCAGCTTAGGTAGATTGGAGGGGACTAGCGGGGGAAACATTCAGTACTTC
NA | once | TRBJ1-3 | TRBV7-2 | CASGENTIYF | TGTGCCAGCGGGGAGAACACCATATATTTT
NA | once | TRBJ1-1 | TRBV5-6 | CASSPVGLTEAFF | TGTGCCAGCAGCCCGGTGGGTCTCACTGAAGCTTTCTTT
TRBD2 | NA | TRBJ2-2 | TRBV3-1/TRBV3-2 | CASSRLAGGNTGELFF | TGTGCCAGCAGCCGACTAGCGGGGGGGAACACCGGGGAGCTGTTTTTT
NA | NA | TRBJ1-1 | TRBV28 | CASSPGTNMNTEAFF | TGTGCCAGCAGTCCCGGGACAAATATGAACACTGAAGCTTTCTTT
TRBD1 | NA | TRBJ1-2 | TRBV6-5 | CASSYSETGPYGYTF | TGTGCCAGCAGTTACTCGGAGACAGGGCCATATGGCTACACCTTC
TRBD2 | NA | TRBJ2-1 | TRBV28 | CASSLWVLAGFNEQFF | TGTGCCAGCAGTTTATGGGTGCTAGCGGGATTTAATGAGCAGTTCTTC
NA | NA | TRBJ2-1 | TRBV4-1 | CASSQVMRGVRHEQFF | TGCGCCAGCAGCCAAGTTATGAGAGGGGTCAGGCATGAGCAGTTCTTC
NA | NA | TRBJ1-3 | TRBV7-2 | CASSLLGISGNTIYF | TGTGCCAGCAGCTTACTAGGGATATCTGGAAACACCATATATTTT
NA | NA | TRBJ1-5 | TRBV7-9 | CASSFEWALQPQHF | TGTGCCAGCAGCTTCGAATGGGCCTTGCAGCCCCAGCATTTT
TRBD2 | NA | TRBJ2-2 | TRBV14 | CASSLKQGGITGELFF | TGTGCCAGCAGCCTCAAGCAGGGAGGGATTACCGGGGAGCTGTTTTTT
NA | NA | TRBJ1-5 | TRBV3-1/TRBV3-2 | CASSPTAGGTYNQPQHF | TGTGCCAGCAGCCCAACCGCGGGGGGAACATACAATCAGCCCCAGCATTTT
TRBD1 | NA | TRBJ2-5 | TRBV29-1 | CSLRDRGLETQYF | TGCAGCCTTAGGGACAGGGGGTTGGAGACCCAGTACTTC
TRBD2 | NA | TRBJ2-2 | TRBV18 | CASSPSGGGRATGELFF | TGTGCCAGCTCACCATCCGGAGGCGGGAGGGCCACCGGGGAGCTGTTTTTT
NA | NA | TRBJ1-3 | TRBV7-6 | CASSLTTGFGNTIYF | TGTGCCAGCAGCTTAACAACAGGTTTCGGAAACACCATATATTTT
TRBD2 | NA | TRBJ2-1 | TRBV28 | CASSTGLAEDYNEQFF | TGTGCCAGCAGTACGGGACTAGCGGAAGACTACAATGAGCAGTTCTTC
NA | NA | TRBJ2-1 | TRBV6-6 | CASSYHPSIREFF | TGTGCCAGCAGTTACCACCCCTCCATTAGGGAGTTCTTC
NA | NA | TRBJ1-2 | TRBV6-1 | CASSEGQAQYSGYTF | TGTGCCAGCAGTGAAGGCCAAGCCCAGTATTCTGGCTACACCTTC
NA | NA | TRBJ2-5 | TRBV6-5 | CASSHGLIQETQYF | TGTGCCAGCAGCCATGGACTTATTCAAGAGACCCAGTACTTC
NA | NA | TRBJ2-3 | TRBV4-3 | CASSPREGVDTQYF | TGCGCCAGCAGCCCGAGGGAGGGGGTCGATACGCAGTATTTT
NA | NA | TRBJ1-4 | TRBV2 | CASSKNRATNEKLFF | TGTGCCAGCAGTAAGAACAGGGCAACTAATGAAAAACTGTTTTTT
NA | NA | TRBJ1-1 | TRBV6-5 | CASTQRRGGTEAFF | TGTGCCAGCACCCAACGACGGGGCGGCACTGAAGCTTTCTTT
NA | NA | TRBJ2-2 | TRBV27 | CASRPPGLTWTGELFF | TGTGCCAGCAGACCTCCAGGGCTTACGTGGACCGGGGAGCTGTTTTTT
NA | NA | TRBJ1-1 | TRBV12-3/TRBV12-4 | CASGYRETTEAFF | TGTGCCAGCGGGTACAGGGAGACTACTGAAGCTTTCTTT